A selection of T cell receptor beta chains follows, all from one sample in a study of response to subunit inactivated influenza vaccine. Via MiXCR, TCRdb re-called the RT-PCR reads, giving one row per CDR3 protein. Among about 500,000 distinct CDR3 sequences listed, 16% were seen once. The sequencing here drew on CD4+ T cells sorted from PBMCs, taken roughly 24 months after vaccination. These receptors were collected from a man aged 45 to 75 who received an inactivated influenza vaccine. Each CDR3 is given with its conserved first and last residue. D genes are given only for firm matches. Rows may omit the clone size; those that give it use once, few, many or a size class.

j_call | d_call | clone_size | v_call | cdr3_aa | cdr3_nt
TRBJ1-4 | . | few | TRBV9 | CASNDISYEKLFF | TGTGCCAGCAACGATATTAGCTACGAAAAACTGTTTTTT
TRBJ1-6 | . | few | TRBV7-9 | CASSSTKPLHF | TGTGCCAGCAGCTCCACCAAACCCCTCCACTTT
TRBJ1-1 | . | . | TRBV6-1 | CASSEGARGYTEAFF | TGTGCCAGCAGTGAAGGAGCGCGGGGCTACACTGAAGCTTTCTTT
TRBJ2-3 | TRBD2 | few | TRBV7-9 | CASSFFSGGAGDTQYF | TGTGCCAGCAGCTTCTTTAGCGGGGGGGCCGGGGATACGCAGTATTTT
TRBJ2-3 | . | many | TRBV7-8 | CASNVDLSTDTQYF | TGTGCCAGCAACGTGGACCTTAGCACAGATACGCAGTATTTT
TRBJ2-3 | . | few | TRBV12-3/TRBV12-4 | CASSFYGASTDTQYF | TGTGCCAGCAGTTTTTATGGGGCTAGCACAGATACGCAGTATTTT
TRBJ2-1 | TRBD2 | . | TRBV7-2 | CASSLVPSGNSLGNEQFF | TGTGCCAGCAGCTTAGTGCCTAGCGGGAATAGTTTGGGAAATGAGCAGTTCTTC
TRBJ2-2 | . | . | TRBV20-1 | CSGKRPQPPGELFF | TGCAGTGGTAAAAGGCCTCAGCCCCCCGGGGAGCTGTTTTTT
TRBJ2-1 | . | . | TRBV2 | CASSGTALGGRGQFF | TGTGCCAGCAGCGGGACTGCCCTGGGAGGACGGGGGCAGTTCTTC
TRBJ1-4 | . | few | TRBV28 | CASGTPVDEKLFF | TGTGCCAGCGGGACACCGGTGGATGAAAAACTGTTTTTT
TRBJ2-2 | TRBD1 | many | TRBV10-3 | CAISSIGTGSPGELFF | TGTGCCATCAGTTCAATCGGGACAGGGAGTCCCGGGGAGCTGTTTTTT
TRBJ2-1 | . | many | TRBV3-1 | CASSQDGQYNEQFF | TGTGCCAGCAGCCAAGATGGCCAGTACAATGAGCAGTTCTTC
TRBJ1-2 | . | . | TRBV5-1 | CASSLDSPNYGYTF | TGCGCCAGCAGCTTGGACAGTCCTAACTATGGCTACACCTTC
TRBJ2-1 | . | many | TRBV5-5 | CASYRVRGEQFF | TGTGCCAGTTACAGGGTCCGTGGTGAGCAGTTCTTC
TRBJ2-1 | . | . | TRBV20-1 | CSARDLNEQFF | TGCAGTGCTAGAGATCTGAATGAGCAGTTCTTC
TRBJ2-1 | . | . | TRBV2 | CASSGGFRQFF | TGTGCCAGCAGTGGGGGGTTCCGGCAGTTCTTC
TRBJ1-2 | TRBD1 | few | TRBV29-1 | CSVKGTESVYGYTF | TGCAGCGTCAAAGGGACAGAATCTGTCTATGGCTACACCTTC
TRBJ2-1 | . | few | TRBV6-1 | CASSEVRGSEQFF | TGTGCCAGCAGTGAAGTGAGGGGCAGTGAGCAGTTCTTC
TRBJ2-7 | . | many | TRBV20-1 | CSATTSYYEQYF | TGCAGTGCCACGACTAGTTACTACGAGCAGTACTTC
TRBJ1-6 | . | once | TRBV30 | CAWSPLSGAGRNSPLHF | TGTGCCTGGAGTCCACTCTCGGGAGCAGGCAGGAACTCACCCCTCCACTTT
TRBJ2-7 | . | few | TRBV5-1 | CASSLVVSQGGFEQYF | TGCGCCAGCAGCTTGGTGGTGTCCCAGGGAGGATTTGAGCAGTACTTC
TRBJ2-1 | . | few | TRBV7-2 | CASRRHPGRTYNEQFF | TGTGCCAGCAGACGTCATCCGGGACGGACCTACAATGAGCAGTTCTTC
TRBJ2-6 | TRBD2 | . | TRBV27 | CASSILGLAGNSGANVLTF | TGTGCCAGCAGTATACTCGGACTAGCGGGGAACTCTGGGGCCAACGTCCTGACTTTC
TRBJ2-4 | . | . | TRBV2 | CARPEAKNIQYF | TGTGCCAGACCAGAAGCCAAAAACATTCAGTACTTC
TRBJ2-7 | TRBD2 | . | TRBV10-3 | CAISGGLAGALEQYF | TGTGCCATCAGTGGAGGACTAGCGGGTGCCTTAGAGCAGTACTTC
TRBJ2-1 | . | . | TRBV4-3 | CASSQDRTDQLYNEQFF | TGCGCCAGCAGCCAAGATCGTACCGACCAATTATACAATGAGCAGTTCTTC